The clone carrying this T cell receptor (beta chain) has only one observation. Its antigen is not identified. This record comes from a study of cytomegalovirus exposure and HLA in healthy donors. Assay: immunoSEQ multiplex PCR; the TCRdb copy retains only in-frame clones and omits some. Of over 150,000 clones listed, roughly 86% are singletons. Study-level findings and limits: Diagnosis of cytomegalovirus status made by the classifier reportedly showed high specificity and sensitivity. Researchers counted around 180 TCR beta chains as cytomegalovirus-associated. A few chains tied to CMV proved CMV antigen-specific in vitro.

Germline CDR1 reads MDHEN; CDR2 reads SYDVKM. V lost 6 bases to trimming and J lost 2 bases, with 19 bases between them. The CDR3 is 16 amino acids. The chain has TRBV28 and TRBJ2-5, with a weak D call TRBD1 (6 bases). The specimen sequenced was PBMCs. This sequence was found in a woman under 30 in good health and CMV-seropositive. CDR3 DNA: TGTGCCAGCAGCACTGACAGGTTGGGGAAACAAGAGACCCAGTACTTC. Translating it yields CASSTDRLGKQETQYF.